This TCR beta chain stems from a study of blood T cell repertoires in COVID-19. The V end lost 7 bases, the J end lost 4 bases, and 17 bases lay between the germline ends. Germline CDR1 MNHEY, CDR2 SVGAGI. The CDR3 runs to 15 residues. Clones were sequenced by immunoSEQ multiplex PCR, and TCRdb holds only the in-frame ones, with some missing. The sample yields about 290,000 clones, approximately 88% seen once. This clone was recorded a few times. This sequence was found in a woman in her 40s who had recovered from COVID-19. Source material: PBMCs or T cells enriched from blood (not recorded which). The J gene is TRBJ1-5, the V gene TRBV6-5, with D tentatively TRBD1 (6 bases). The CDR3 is CASTPFGQPNQPQHF. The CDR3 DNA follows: TGTGCCAGCACCCCCTTCGGACAGCCGAATCAGCCCCAGCATTTT.